This T cell receptor (beta chain) was profiled in a study of PD-1 blockade in classical Hodgkin lymphoma. Every patient had relapsed following autologous stem cell transplantation, and cohorts differed in brentuximab vedotin exposure. In regard to this clone: As yet, its antigen is unknown.

Study-level results: The study reported lower baseline TCR diversity in newly diagnosed patients than in healthy donors. Complete responders entered with baseline diversity on par with newly diagnosed patients, the results showed.

Here immunoSEQ multiplex PCR was the method, and the copy in TCRdb shows in-frame clones only, minus some. The table lists approximately 37,000 clones, 78% of them singletons. The input for sequencing was peripheral blood mononuclear cells (PBMCs), taken at baseline. The sequence came from a human donor with classical Hodgkin lymphoma.

The CDR3 region is CASGLQGPSETYEQYF. In DNA, the CDR3 is TGCGCCAGCGGGTTACAGGGGCCCTCTGAGACCTACGAGCAGTACTTC. The V call is TRBV5-1, the J call TRBJ2-7; 7 nucleotides line up with TRBD1. The V and J ends lost 7 bases and 2 bases, in that order; junction bases with no gene match: 15. Germline CDR1 is SGHRS and CDR2 is YFSETQ. This CDR3 comprises 16 residues. The full variable domain, with the rest looked up from reference TRBV5-1 and TRBJ2-7, is KAGVTQTPRYLIKTRGQQVTLSCSPISGHRSVSWYQQTPGQGLQFLFEYFSETQRNKGNFPGRFSGRQFSNSRSEMNVSTLELGDSALYLCASGLQGPSETYEQYFGPGTRLTVT.